Below are 25 T cell receptor beta chains sequenced from a single sample in a study of beta chain features in type 1 diabetes. Study-level findings and limits: All four CD4+ subsets from Type 1 diabetes patients carried moderately but significantly shorter TCRB CDR3s.

Their antigens remain unidentified. The study reverse transcribed the entire isolated RNA, so it sequenced expressed TCRB transcripts. This table comes from immunoSEQ multiplex PCR, and its TCRdb copy is limited to in-frame clones, with some not included. The sample lists about 340,000 clones, 7% to 10% seen once, with roughly 1% in the top ten. Sequenced material: central memory CD4+ T cells from blood. Source of these receptors: a man younger than 45 with type 1 diabetes.

The V and J genes are TRBV30 and TRBJ1-1; D call uncertain. V lost 4 bases, J lost 8 bases, and 11 bases lay in between. Germline V lookup: CDR1 GTSNPN, CDR2 SVGIG (reference sequence). CDR3 length: 11 amino acids. This chain's CDR3 is CAWKAAGEAFF. The CDR3 DNA reads TGTGCCTGGAAGGCCGCTGGGGAAGCTTTCTTT.

This clone was seen only a few times. This rearrangement joins TRBV29-1 to TRBJ2-5, with D possibly TRBD1 on 6 matching bases. The CDR3 length is 12 residues. CDR1 is SQVTM and CDR2 is ANQGSEA in the germline V gene. V was cut by 6 bases and J by 1 base, with 9 bases left in between. The CDR3 spells CSVGAAQETQYF. Written as DNA, the CDR3 is TGCAGCGTGGGGGCGGCCCAAGAGACCCAGTACTTC.

The chain carries TRBV7-9 and TRBJ2-7, with 8 nucleotides matching TRBD1. V was pared by 1 base and J by 4 bases, with 9 bases of the junction left unmatched. CDR1 is SEHNR, CDR2 FQNEAQ, per germline (reference sequence). This CDR3 has 16 amino acids. The CDR3 DNA is TGTGCCAGCAGCTTAGGGACAGGGCCCTCCGGGTACGAGCAGTACTTC. Its protein is CASSLGTGPSGYEQYF. The whole variable domain, filled in from reference TRBV7-9 and TRBJ2-7, reads DTGVSQNPRHKITKRGQNVTFRCDPISEHNRLYWYRQTLGQGPEFLTYFQNEAQLEKSRLLSDRFSAERPKGSFSTLEIQRTEQGDSAMYLCASSLGTGPSGYEQYFGPGTRLTVT.

V gene TRBV29-1 combines with J gene TRBJ2-3, with 7 positions matching TRBD2. The length of the CDR3 is 13 residues. CDR1 is SQVTM, CDR2 ANQGSEA, per germline. The CDR3 sequence is CTAGVREGRTQYF. DNA of the CDR3: TGCACGGCGGGGGTTAGGGAGGGCCGTACGCAGTATTTT.

J is TRBJ2-1 and V is TRBV29-1; 13 bases match TRBD2. CDR1 and CDR2 (germline): SQVTM, ANQGSEA. The CDR3 totals 17 residues. After removal of 3 bases from V and 2 bases from J, the junction contained 7 bases not matched to a gene. CDR3 bases: TGCAGCGTTGATAAACTAGCGGGGGGGCCCACCTACAATGAGCAGTTCTTC. Protein: CSVDKLAGGPTYNEQFF.

J is TRBJ2-5 and V is TRBV9; D assignment may be TRBD1 or TRBD2 (5 bases each). From germline, CDR1 is SGDLS and CDR2 YYNGEE. Trimming shortened V by 3 bases and J by 0 bases, and 6 bases separated the two germline ends. The CDR3 spans 13 residues. Here the CDR3 DNA reads TGTGCCAGCAGCGCGGGACACCAAGAGACCCAGTACTTC. This codes for CASSAGHQETQYF.

This clone was recorded a few times. The V gene is TRBV5-6, the J gene TRBJ1-5; 9 nucleotides line up with TRBD1. The ends lost 3 bases at V and 3 bases at J; junction bases unmatched: 7. CDR1 is SGHDT and CDR2 is YYEEEE in the germline V gene. CDR3 length: 16 amino acids. This CDR3 is CASSSGTGKNNQPQHF. CDR3 nucleotides: TGTGCCAGCAGCTCCGGGACAGGGAAGAACAATCAGCCCCAGCATTTT.

This clone was seen a handful of times. Other DNA sequences in the sample encode the same CDR3. The DNA for the CDR3 is TGTGCCAGCAGCCCGGACAGGAATCAGCCCCAGCATTTT. Translated: CASSPDRNQPQHF. This chain joins TRBV6-6 and TRBJ1-5; 7 bases fit TRBD1. The germline V gene has CDR1 MNHNY and CDR2 SVGAGI (reference sequence). Trimming at V came to 6 bases and at J to 4 bases, leaving 3 bases not matched to a gene. The CDR3 sequence is 13 residues long.

The chain has TRBV11-2 and TRBJ2-6; D not resolved. CDR3 length: 16 residues. Trimming removed 3 bases from V and 0 bases from J, with 9 bases in between. Per germline, CDR1 SGHAT and CDR2 FQNNGV. The CDR3 is CASSFASSSGANVLTF. In DNA, the CDR3 is TGTGCCAGCAGCTTTGCTTCAAGCTCTGGGGCCAACGTCCTGACTTTC.

In this sample, this clone turned up a few times. This chain joins TRBV19 and TRBJ2-7; D tentatively reads TRBD1 or TRBD2 (5 bases each). The CDR3 sequence is 15 residues long. Between the trimmed V and J ends, which lost 6 bases and 4 bases, there was a span of 19 bases. The germline V gene has CDR1 LNHDA and CDR2 SQIVND (reference sequence). The DNA for the CDR3 is TGTGCCAGTAGGCCCAAAGGTAGAGGGGCTTACGAGCAGTACTTC. This codes for CASRPKGRGAYEQYF.

V and J are TRBV6-1 and TRBJ2-7; no definite D call. Trimming stripped 4 bases from V and 0 bases from J, with 10 bases between. CDR3 length equals 14 residues. Germline values: CDR1 MNHNS, CDR2 SASEGT. This CDR3 is CASSATSSSYEQYF. Here the CDR3 DNA reads TGTGCCAGCAGTGCCACTTCGAGCTCCTACGAGCAGTACTTC.

This chain joins TRBV2 and TRBJ1-6; a weak D match, TRBD1 (6 bases). CDR3 length: 16 amino acids. Trimming took off 6 bases at V and 3 bases at J, with 15 bases between the two ends. The germline V gene encodes CDR1 SNHLY and CDR2 FYNNEI. For the CDR3, the DNA is TGTGCCAGCAGGCAGGACAGCCAAATCTATAATTCACCCCTCCACTTT. Its protein is CASRQDSQIYNSPLHF. The full variable domain, completed using reference TRBV2 and TRBJ1-6, is EPEVTQTPSHQVTQMGQEVILRCVPISNHLYFYWYRQILGQKVEFLVSFYNNEISEKSEIFDDQFSVERPDGSNFTLKIRSTKLEDSAMYFCASRQDSQIYNSPLHFGNGTRLTVT.

The chain couples TRBV25-1 to TRBJ1-6, with D perhaps TRBD1 (6 bases). The germline V and J ends were trimmed by 3 bases and 13 bases, with 19 bases remaining between them. CDR1 is MGHDK, CDR2 SYGVNS, per germline. This CDR3 is 15 amino acids long. The CDR3 is CASSEYGQSLTPLHF. The DNA of the CDR3 is TGTGCCAGCAGTGAGTACGGACAGTCCCTTACGCCCCTCCACTTT. Together with reference TRBV25-1 and TRBJ1-6, the CDR3 gives the full variable domain: EADIYQTPRYLVIGTGKKITLECSQTMGHDKMYWYQQDPGMELHLIHYSYGVNSTEKGDLSSESTVSRIRTEHFPLTLESARPSHTSQYLCASSEYGQSLTPLHFGNGTRLTVT.

The rearrangement links TRBV11-2 to TRBJ2-6; D is unclear. Trimming left V 3 bases short and J 0 bases short, with 3 bases between. CDR3 length equals 14 residues. Per the germline V gene, CDR1 is SGHAT and CDR2 is FQNNGV. CDR3 residues: CASSLVSGANVLTF. DNA of the CDR3: TGTGCCAGCAGCTTGGTCTCTGGGGCCAACGTCCTGACTTTC.

The CDR3 DNA follows: TGTGCCAGCAGCTTCCGGCAGGGTGGTTTGGGACAAGAGACCCAGTACTTC. It yields the protein CASSFRQGGLGQETQYF. V and J are TRBV5-4 and TRBJ2-5, with D tentatively TRBD1 (5 bases). CDR1 is SGHNT and CDR2 is YYREEE in the germline V gene (reference sequence). V lost 2 bases and J lost 2, with 19 bases in between. The CDR3 runs to 17 residues.

The V gene is TRBV9, the J gene TRBJ1-1, with D hard to call. V was cut by 0 bases and J by 2 bases, with 5 bases left in between. The CDR3 covers 13 residues. Per germline, CDR1 SGDLS and CDR2 YYNGEE. CDR3 DNA sequence: TGTGCCAGCAGCGTAGAGCATAACACTGAAGCTTTCTTT. Its protein is CASSVEHNTEAFF. Complete variable domain (other parts from reference TRBV9 and TRBJ1-1): DSGVTQTPKHLITATGQRVTLRCSPRSGDLSVYWYQQSLDQGLQFLIQYYNGEERAKGNILERFSAQQFPDLHSELNLSSLELGDSALYFCASSVEHNTEAFFGQGTRLTVV.

V and J are TRBV5-1 and TRBJ2-1; D unclear. Germline values: CDR1 SGHRS, CDR2 YFSETQ. This CDR3 spans 12 amino acids. Trimming cost V 0 bases and J 6 bases, with 4 bases left between them. The CDR3 spells CASSLGINEQFF. The CDR3, as DNA: TGCGCCAGCAGCTTGGGCATCAATGAGCAGTTCTTC.

The chain joins TRBV7-2 to TRBJ2-7; 10 nucleotides align to TRBD1. The V and J ends lost 1 base and 0 bases, in that order; junction bases with no gene match: 6. This CDR3 has 17 residues. The germline gives CDR1 SGHTA, CDR2 FQGNSA. The CDR3 is CASSLEGTGAISYEQYF. DNA for the CDR3: TGTGCCAGCAGCTTAGAGGGGACAGGGGCGATCTCCTACGAGCAGTACTTC.

This sequence joins TRBV9 and TRBJ2-5; 8 bases are a match to TRBD1. This CDR3 has 15 amino acids. V dropped 2 bases and J dropped 11; count of bases not matched to a gene: 14. Germline loops: CDR1 SGDLS, CDR2 YYNGEE. The CDR3 nucleotides are TGTGCCAGCAGCGTTGGGAGACAGGGGATTGGTGAGCAGTACTTC. Protein: CASSVGRQGIGEQYF.

This clone turned up a few times. V gene TRBV2 combines with J gene TRBJ1-5, with D possibly TRBD1 on 6 matching bases. The CDR3 length is 14 residues. Trimming removed 6 bases from V and 2 bases from J, with 11 bases in between. Germline V CDR1 and CDR2: SNHLY, FYNNEI. For the CDR3, the DNA is TGTGCCAGCAGCCCAGGGGCGGGCAATCAGCCCCAGCATTTT. Protein: CASSPGAGNQPQHF.

The chain uses TRBV9 and TRBJ2-7, with TRBD2 identical over 9 bases. The CDR3 extends over 14 amino acids. V shed 3 bases and J 4 bases; nucleotides not matched to a gene: 5. The germline gives CDR1 SGDLS, CDR2 YYNGEE. The CDR3 DNA sequence: TGTGCCAGCAGCGAGGGAGCGGGGGGTTACGAGCAGTACTTC. This translates into CASSEGAGGYEQYF.

This clone has only a few counts. The V gene is TRBV7-8, the J gene TRBJ2-1; 9 nucleotides line up with TRBD2. CDR3 length: 17 residues. After removal of 2 bases from V and 1 base from J, the junction contained 6 bases not matched to a gene. Germline-derived CDR1 and CDR2 are SGHVS and FQNEAQ. The DNA for the CDR3 is TGTGCCAGCAGCTTATTTGCTAGCGGGGAGTCCTACAATGAGCAGTTCTTC. The encoded protein is CASSLFASGESYNEQFF.

The rearrangement uses TRBV28 and TRBJ2-1, with 12 bases lining up with TRBD1. Germline CDR1 is MDHEN and CDR2 is SYDVKM. V trimming: 5 bases; J trimming: 9 bases; junction bases outside the gene matches: 8. The CDR3 loop spans 15 amino acids. In nucleotides, the CDR3 is TGTGCCAGCAGTACCCGGGGGACAGGGGGCTCTGAGCAGTTCTTC. Amino acids: CASSTRGTGGSEQFF.

This clone was observed a few times. This chain uses TRBV28 with TRBJ2-7; tentatively, D is TRBD2 (6 bases). The ends were cut back, 3 bases at V and 4 bases at J, with 13 bases in the middle. Germline loops: CDR1 MDHEN, CDR2 SYDVKM. The CDR3 contains 14 residues. The DNA for the CDR3 is TGTGCCAGCAGTTTGTTTCAGGGAGGTTACGAGCAGTACTTC. It is translated as CASSLFQGGYEQYF.

The V call is TRBV15, the J call TRBJ2-6; TRBD1 matches at 9 bases. The CDR3 spans 13 residues. V was clipped by 1 base and J by 13 bases; unmatched bases: 2. Germline lookup yields CDR1 LNHNV and CDR2 YYDKDF (reference sequence). This CDR3 is CATSRGQGEVLTF. The CDR3 DNA reads TGTGCCACCAGCAGAGGACAGGGGGAGGTCCTGACTTTC.